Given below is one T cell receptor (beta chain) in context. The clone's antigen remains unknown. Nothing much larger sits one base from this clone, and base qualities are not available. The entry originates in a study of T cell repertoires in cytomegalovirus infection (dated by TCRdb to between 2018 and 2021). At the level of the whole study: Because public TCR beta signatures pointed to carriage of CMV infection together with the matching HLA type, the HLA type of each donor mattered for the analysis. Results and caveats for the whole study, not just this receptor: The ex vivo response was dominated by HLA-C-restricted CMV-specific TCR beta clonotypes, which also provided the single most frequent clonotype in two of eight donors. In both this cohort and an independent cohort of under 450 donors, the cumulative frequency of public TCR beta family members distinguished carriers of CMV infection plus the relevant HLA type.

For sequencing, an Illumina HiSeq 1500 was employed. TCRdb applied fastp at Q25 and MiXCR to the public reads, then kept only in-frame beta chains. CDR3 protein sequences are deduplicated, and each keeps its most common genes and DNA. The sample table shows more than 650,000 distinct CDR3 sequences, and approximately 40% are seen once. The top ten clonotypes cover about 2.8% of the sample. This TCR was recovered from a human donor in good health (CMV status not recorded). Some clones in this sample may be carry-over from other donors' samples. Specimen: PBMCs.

The CDR3 has the sequence CASSVRDRDYNSPLHF. The DNA sequence is TGTGCCAGCAGCGTCCGGGACAGGGACTATAATTCACCCCTCCACTTT. The chain links TRBV9 with TRBJ1-6; 9 central nucleotides agree with TRBD1. Counted from cysteine to phenylalanine, this CDR3 has 16 amino acids. Only the CDR3 DNA stays, 48 bases, in frame from base 1. CDR1 and CDR2 (SGDLS, YYNGEE) derive from the germline V gene. Unmatched junction bases come to 3, with V trimmed by 2 bases and J by 3 bases.